These 9 T cell receptor beta chains were all obtained from the same sample, sequenced in a study of CD8+ T cells in alopecia areata (dated by TCRdb to 2017 to 2018). Library generation was performed with the immunoSEQ multiplex PCR assay. RNA was extracted from all samples and reverse transcribed into cDNA, which served as template for TCR sequencing. What TCRdb holds here is the immuneACCESS table cut down to in-frame rearrangements. Part of the clones is not present; checked against another copy, under half of the missing clones reflect an unresolved V gene, and the others are unexplained. This sample is represented by over 200,000 clones; less than 65% of them were singletons. Roughly 4.2% of the sample is in the top ten clones. This specimen's time point label, per the study, means: about 4 weeks on oral tofacitinib. The sample's treatment or condition label, decoded: oral pan-JAK inhibitor, 5-10 mg twice daily.

The input for sequencing was CD4+ T cells sorted from blood, taken at week 4, from a patient treated with tofacitinib. These receptor sequences come from a human donor with alopecia areata.

V gene TRBV7-8 combines with J gene TRBJ2-4; tentatively, D is TRBD1 (6 bases). V gave up 1 base and J gave up 12 bases, with 16 bases separating them. The CDR3 length is 14 residues. Per germline, CDR1 SGHVS and CDR2 FQNEAQ. The CDR3 spells CASSLGDKPSGQYF. The CDR3 nucleotides read TGTGCCAGCAGCTTAGGGGACAAGCCTTCGGGTCAGTACTTC.

The genes are TRBV4-1 and TRBJ1-1; tentatively, D is TRBD1 (5 bases). This CDR3 contains 15 residues. Germline loops: CDR1 MGHRA, CDR2 YSYEKL. Trimming stripped 0 bases from V and 5 bases from J, with 13 bases between. CDR3 sequence (DNA): TGCGCCAGCAGCCAAGAGGTAGGGGCAGTAACTGAAGCTTTCTTT. It is translated as CASSQEVGAVTEAFF.

Remarks on this clone: Other DNA sequences of this sample code for an identical CDR3. The chain couples TRBV30 to TRBJ1-2; D uncertain. In germline, CDR1 is GTSNPN, CDR2 SVGIG (reference sequence). V shed 0 bases and J shed 4 bases, with 6 bases lying between them. This CDR3 comprises 12 residues. CDR3 sequence reads: CAWSVLGYGYTF. In DNA, the CDR3 is TGTGCCTGGAGTGTACTGGGCTATGGCTACACCTTC.

In its sample, this clone was seen a few times. The J gene is TRBJ2-1, the V gene TRBV7-2; D is undetermined. The CDR3 is 12 residues long. The ends were cut back, 4 bases at V and 7 bases at J, with 8 bases in the middle. The germline gives CDR1 SGHTA, CDR2 FQGNSA. DNA for the CDR3: TGTGCCAGCAGCTCCAATAGAAATGAGCAGTTCTTC. It yields the protein CASSSNRNEQFF.

This clone has just a few counts. The genes are TRBV29-1 and TRBJ1-2, with D maybe TRBD1 (5 bases). Germline values: CDR1 SQVTM, CDR2 ANQGSEA. The CDR3 runs 9 residues. Trimming took 7 bases from V and 14 from J, leaving 14 bases between them. CDR3 loop: CSAPLGETF. The CDR3 DNA is TGCAGCGCCCCCTTGGGGGAAACCTTC.

This clone was seen only once. CDR3 bases: TGTGCCAGCAGTGAATCTCGGCGGGCCCACACCCTCCACTTT. The encoded protein is CASSESRRAHTLHF. V is TRBV2 and J is TRBJ1-6; no reliable D call. V was shortened by 2 bases and J by 14 bases, with 16 bases between the two germline ends. The germline CDR1 and CDR2 sequences are SNHLY and FYNNEI. CDR3 length: 14 amino acids.

The chain recombines TRBV7-2 with TRBJ1-5; 7 bases line up with TRBD1. V lost 5 bases to trimming and J lost 3 bases; unmatched junction nucleotides: 10. This CDR3 contains 16 residues. From germline, CDR1 is SGHTA and CDR2 FQGNSA. The CDR3 sequence is CASSKTGRGNNQPQHF. The CDR3 DNA reads TGTGCCAGCAGCAAGACAGGGAGGGGCAACAATCAGCCCCAGCATTTT.

This rearrangement joins TRBV5-6 to TRBJ2-2, with a tentative D call TRBD2 (5 bases). The CDR3 has 14 residues. V was clipped by 2 bases and J by 3 bases, with 8 bases between them. Germline lookup yields CDR1 SGHDT and CDR2 YYEEEE. DNA for the CDR3: TGTGCCAGCAGCTTTGACGGGGACACCGGGGAGCTGTTTTTT. Its translation is CASSFDGDTGELFF. Supplemented by reference TRBV5-6 and TRBJ2-2, the full variable domain reads DAGVTQSPTHLIKTRGQQVTLRCSPKSGHDTVSWYQQALGQGPQFIFQYYEEEERQRGNFPDRFSGHQFPNYSSELNVNALLLGDSALYLCASSFDGDTGELFFGEGSRLTVL.

The chain recombines TRBV29-1 with TRBJ1-5; perhaps TRBD1 as D (6 bases). The CDR3 length is 13 residues. Germline V gene sequence: CDR1 SQVTM, CDR2 ANQGSEA. V gave up 6 bases and J gave up 4 bases, with 13 bases separating them. The CDR3 reads CSVAAGENQPQHF. DNA for the CDR3: TGCAGCGTGGCCGCAGGGGAGAATCAGCCCCAGCATTTT.